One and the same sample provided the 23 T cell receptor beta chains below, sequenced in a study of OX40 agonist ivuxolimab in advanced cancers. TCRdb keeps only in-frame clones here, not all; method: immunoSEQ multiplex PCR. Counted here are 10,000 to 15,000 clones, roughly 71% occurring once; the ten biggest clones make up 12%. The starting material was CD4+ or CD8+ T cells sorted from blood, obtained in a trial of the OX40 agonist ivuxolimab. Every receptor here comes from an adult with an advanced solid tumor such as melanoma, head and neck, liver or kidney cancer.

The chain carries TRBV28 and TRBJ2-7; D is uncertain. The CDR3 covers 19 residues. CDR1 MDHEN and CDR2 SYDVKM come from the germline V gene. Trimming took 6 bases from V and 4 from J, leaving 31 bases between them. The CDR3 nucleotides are TGTGCCAGCAGCCTCACCCTCGGGTCCCCATTAGCTAACACGTACGAGCAGTACTTC. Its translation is CASSLTLGSPLANTYEQYF.

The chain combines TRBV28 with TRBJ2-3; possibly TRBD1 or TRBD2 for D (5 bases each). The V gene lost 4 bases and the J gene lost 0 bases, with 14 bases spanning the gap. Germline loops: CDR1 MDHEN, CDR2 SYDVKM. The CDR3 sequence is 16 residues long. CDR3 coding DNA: TGTGCCAGCAGTTCGGGACCTAATTTAAGCACAGATACGCAGTATTTT. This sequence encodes CASSSGPNLSTDTQYF. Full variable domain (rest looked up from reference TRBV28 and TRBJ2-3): DVKVTQSSRYLVKRTGEKVFLECVQDMDHENMFWYRQDPGLGLRLIYFSYDVKMKEKGDIPEGYSVSREKKERFSLILESASTNQTSMYLCASSSGPNLSTDTQYFGPGTRLTVL.

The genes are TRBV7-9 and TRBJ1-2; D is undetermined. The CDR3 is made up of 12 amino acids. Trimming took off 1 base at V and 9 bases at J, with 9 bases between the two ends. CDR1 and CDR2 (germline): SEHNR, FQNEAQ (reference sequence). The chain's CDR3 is CASSLDPMRYTF. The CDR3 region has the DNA TGTGCCAGCAGCTTAGACCCAATGCGCTACACCTTC.

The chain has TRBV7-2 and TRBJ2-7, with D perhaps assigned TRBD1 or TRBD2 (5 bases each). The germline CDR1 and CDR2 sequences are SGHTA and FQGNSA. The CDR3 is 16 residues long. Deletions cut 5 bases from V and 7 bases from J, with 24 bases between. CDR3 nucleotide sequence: TGTGCCAGCAGCCGCTCACGCTACTCCCCGGGGCGTGAGCAGTACTTC. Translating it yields CASSRSRYSPGREQYF.

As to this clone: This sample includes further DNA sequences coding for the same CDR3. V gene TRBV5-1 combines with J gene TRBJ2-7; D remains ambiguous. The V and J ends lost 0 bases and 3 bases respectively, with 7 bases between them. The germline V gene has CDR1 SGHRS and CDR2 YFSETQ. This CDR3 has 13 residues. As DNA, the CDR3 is TGCGCCAGCAGCTTGGCTCGCGACTACGAGCAGTACTTC. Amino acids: CASSLARDYEQYF. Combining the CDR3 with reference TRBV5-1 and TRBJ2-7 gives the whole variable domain KAGVTQTPRYLIKTRGQQVTLSCSPISGHRSVSWYQQTPGQGLQFLFEYFSETQRNKGNFPGRFSGRQFSNSRSEMNVSTLELGDSALYLCASSLARDYEQYFGPGTRLTVT.

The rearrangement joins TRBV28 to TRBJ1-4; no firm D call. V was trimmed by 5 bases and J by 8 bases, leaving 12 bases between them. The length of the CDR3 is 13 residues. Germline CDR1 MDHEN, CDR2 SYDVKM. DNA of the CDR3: TGTGCCAGCAGTGTGAATGGCGGGGAAAAACTGTTTTTT. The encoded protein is CASSVNGGEKLFF. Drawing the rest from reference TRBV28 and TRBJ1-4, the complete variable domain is DVKVTQSSRYLVKRTGEKVFLECVQDMDHENMFWYRQDPGLGLRLIYFSYDVKMKEKGDIPEGYSVSREKKERFSLILESASTNQTSMYLCASSVNGGEKLFFGSGTQLSVL.

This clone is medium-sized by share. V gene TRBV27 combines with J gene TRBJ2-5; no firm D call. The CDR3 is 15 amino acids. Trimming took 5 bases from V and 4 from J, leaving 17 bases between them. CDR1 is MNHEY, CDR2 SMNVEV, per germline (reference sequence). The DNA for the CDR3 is TGTGCCAGCAGTAAAACAGACTCCTGGGGAGAGACCCAGTACTTC. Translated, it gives CASSKTDSWGETQYF.

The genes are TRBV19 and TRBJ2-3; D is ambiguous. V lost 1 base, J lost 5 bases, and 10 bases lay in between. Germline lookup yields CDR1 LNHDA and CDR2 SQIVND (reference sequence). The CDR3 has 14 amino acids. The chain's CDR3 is CASSIVYVGDTQYF. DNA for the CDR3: TGTGCCAGTAGTATAGTGTACGTTGGAGATACGCAGTATTTT.

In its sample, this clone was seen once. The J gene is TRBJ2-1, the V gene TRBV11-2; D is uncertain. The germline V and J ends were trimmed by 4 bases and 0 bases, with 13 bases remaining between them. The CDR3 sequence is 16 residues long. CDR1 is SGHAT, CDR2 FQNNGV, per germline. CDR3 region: CASSSHDSSSYNEQFF. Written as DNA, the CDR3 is TGTGCCAGCAGCTCACATGACTCGAGCTCCTACAATGAGCAGTTCTTC.

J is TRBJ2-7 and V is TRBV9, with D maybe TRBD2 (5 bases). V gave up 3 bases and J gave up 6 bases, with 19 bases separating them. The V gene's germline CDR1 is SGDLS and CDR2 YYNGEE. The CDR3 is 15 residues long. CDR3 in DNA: TGTGCCAGCAGCGCTGCCCCCGGACTTGGTTCCGAGCAGTACTTC. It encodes CASSAAPGLGSEQYF.

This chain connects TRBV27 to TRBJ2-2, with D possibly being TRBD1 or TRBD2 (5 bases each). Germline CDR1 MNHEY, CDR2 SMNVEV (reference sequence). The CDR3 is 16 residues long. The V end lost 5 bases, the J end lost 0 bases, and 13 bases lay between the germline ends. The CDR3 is CASSPFGDPNTGELFF. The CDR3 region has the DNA TGTGCCAGCAGTCCCTTCGGGGACCCGAACACCGGGGAGCTGTTTTTT.

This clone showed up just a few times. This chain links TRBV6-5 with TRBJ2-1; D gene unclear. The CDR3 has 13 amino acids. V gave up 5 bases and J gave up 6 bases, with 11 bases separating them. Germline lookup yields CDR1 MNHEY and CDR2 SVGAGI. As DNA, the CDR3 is TGTGCCAGCAGTGTAGAGTCAGGCAATGAGCAGTTCTTC. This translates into CASSVESGNEQFF.

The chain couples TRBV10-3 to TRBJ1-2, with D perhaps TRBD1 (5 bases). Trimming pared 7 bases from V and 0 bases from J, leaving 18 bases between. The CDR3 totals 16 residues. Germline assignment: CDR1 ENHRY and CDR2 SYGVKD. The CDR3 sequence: CAITESRDQSNYGYTF. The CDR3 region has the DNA TGTGCCATCACCGAGTCTAGGGACCAGTCTAACTATGGCTACACCTTC.

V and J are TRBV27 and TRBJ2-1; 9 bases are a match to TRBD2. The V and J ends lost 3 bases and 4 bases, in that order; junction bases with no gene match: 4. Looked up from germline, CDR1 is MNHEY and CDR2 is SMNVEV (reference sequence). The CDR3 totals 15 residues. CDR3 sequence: CASSLASGEYNEQFF. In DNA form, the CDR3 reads TGTGCCAGCAGTTTGGCTAGCGGGGAATACAATGAGCAGTTCTTC.

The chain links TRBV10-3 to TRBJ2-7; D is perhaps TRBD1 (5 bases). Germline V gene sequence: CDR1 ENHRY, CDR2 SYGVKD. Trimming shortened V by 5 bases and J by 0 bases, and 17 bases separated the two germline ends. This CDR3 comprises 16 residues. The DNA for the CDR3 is TGTGCCATCAGTCCTAGGGGCGGTACCATCTCCTACGAGCAGTACTTC. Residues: CAISPRGGTISYEQYF.

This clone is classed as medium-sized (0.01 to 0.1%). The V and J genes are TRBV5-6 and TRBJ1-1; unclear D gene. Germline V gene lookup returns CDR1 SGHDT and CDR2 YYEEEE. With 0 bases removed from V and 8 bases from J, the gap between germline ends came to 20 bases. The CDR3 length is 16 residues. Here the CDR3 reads CASSLGSAGIFAEAFF. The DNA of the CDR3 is TGTGCCAGCAGCTTGGGATCCGCGGGGATATTCGCCGAAGCTTTCTTT.

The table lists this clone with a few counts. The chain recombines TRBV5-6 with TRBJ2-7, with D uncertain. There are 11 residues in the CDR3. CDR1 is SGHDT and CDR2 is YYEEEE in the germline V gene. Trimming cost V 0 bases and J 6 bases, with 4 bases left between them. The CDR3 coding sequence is TGTGCCAGCAGCTTGGGCGCCGAGCAGTACTTC. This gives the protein CASSLGAEQYF.

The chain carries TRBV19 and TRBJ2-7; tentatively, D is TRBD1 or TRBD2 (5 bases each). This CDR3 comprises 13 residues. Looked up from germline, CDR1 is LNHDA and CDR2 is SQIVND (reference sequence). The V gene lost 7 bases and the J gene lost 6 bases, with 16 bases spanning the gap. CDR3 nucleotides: TGTGCCAGTATGAATCGAGGGGCGGGCGAGCAGTACTTC. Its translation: CASMNRGAGEQYF. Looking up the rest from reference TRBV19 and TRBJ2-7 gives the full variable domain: DGGITQSPKYLFRKEGQNVTLSCEQNLNHDAMYWYRQDPGQGLRLIYYSQIVNDFQKGDIAEGYSVSREKKESFPLTVTSAQKNPTAFYLCASMNRGAGEQYFGPGTRLTVT.

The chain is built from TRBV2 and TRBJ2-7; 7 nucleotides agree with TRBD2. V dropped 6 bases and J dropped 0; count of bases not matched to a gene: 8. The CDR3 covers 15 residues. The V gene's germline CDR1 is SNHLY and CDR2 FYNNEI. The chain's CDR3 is CASSDWGGASYEQYF. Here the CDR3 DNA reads TGTGCCAGCAGCGACTGGGGGGGAGCCTCCTACGAGCAGTACTTC.

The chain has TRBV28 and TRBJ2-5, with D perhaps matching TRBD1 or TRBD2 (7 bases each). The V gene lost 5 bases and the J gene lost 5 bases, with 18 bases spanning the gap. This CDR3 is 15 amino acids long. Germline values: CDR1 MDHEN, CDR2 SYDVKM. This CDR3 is CASSPPRGGRETQYF. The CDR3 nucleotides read TGTGCCAGCAGTCCCCCCAGGGGGGGGCGTGAGACCCAGTACTTC.

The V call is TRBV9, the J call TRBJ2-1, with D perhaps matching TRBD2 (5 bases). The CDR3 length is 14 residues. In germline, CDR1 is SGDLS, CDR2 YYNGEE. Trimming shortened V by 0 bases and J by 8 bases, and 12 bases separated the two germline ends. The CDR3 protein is CASSVGALAHEQFF. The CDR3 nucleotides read TGTGCCAGCAGCGTAGGGGCGCTAGCCCATGAGCAGTTCTTC.

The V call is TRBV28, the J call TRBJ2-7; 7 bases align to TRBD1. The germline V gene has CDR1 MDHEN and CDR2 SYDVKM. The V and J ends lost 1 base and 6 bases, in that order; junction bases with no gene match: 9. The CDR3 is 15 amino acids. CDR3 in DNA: TGTGCCAGCAGTTTATCTCCGCCACAGGGGACCGAGCAGTACTTC. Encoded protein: CASSLSPPQGTEQYF.

The CDR3 region has the DNA TGTGCCAGCAGTTACTCGTGGAGTAGGGCGGAGACCCAGTACTTC. Residues: CASSYSWSRAETQYF. This chain connects TRBV6-6 to TRBJ2-5; D is unresolved. Germline CDR1 reads MNHNY; CDR2 reads SVGAGI (reference sequence). This CDR3 has 15 residues. V lost 0 bases and J 5 bases, leaving 13 bases between the germline ends.